The present TCR beta chain was sequenced within a study of T cells in Graves' hyperthyroidism and ophthalmopathy. This clonotype appeared many times. Template material for amplifying TCR beta CDR3 regions consisted of RNA transcripts. In the first-round RT-PCR of the TCR CDR3, the HTBI primer set was used. TCRdb redid the calling of the multiplex PCR reads with MiXCR, one entry per CDR3 protein. The top ten hold less than 25% of the sample, which has 370,000 or so distinct CDR3 sequences, roughly 14% seen once. The CDR3 loop spans 14 amino acids. V lost 10 bases to trimming and J lost 1 base; unmatched junction nucleotides: 5.

The clonotype was recovered from a young man with Graves' hyperthyroidism that later progressed to Graves' ophthalmopathy. The V and J genes are TRBV12-3 or TRBV12-4 and TRBJ2-3, with 10 bases identical to TRBD1. Sequenced sample: blood. CDR3: CATAGTGGTDTQYF. In nucleotides, the CDR3 is TGTGCCACCGCCGGGACAGGGGGCACAGATACGCAGTATTTT.